This entry lists 5 T cell receptor beta chains sequenced from one sample in a study of blood T cell repertoires in COVID-19. The method was immunoSEQ multiplex PCR; TCRdb's version includes in-frame clones alone and lacks a portion of them. Of 390,000 or so clones in the sample, around 86% are singletons; the top ten hold over 1.3%. Material for sequencing was peripheral blood. The source of these receptors is a woman aged 25-40 years with active or convalescent COVID-19.

The chain carries TRBV6-2 or TRBV6-3 and TRBJ2-3; 7 nucleotides match TRBD2. J was trimmed by 2 bases and V by 5 bases; bases with no gene match: 4. There are 14 residues in the CDR3. Germline V gene data show CDR1 as MNHEY and CDR2 as SVGEGT. The CDR3 sequence: CASSPRDYTDTQYF. CDR3 nucleotides: TGTGCCAGCAGTCCCCGGGACTACACAGATACGCAGTATTTT.

J is TRBJ2-3 and V is TRBV19, with 8 bases identical to TRBD2. The CDR3 contains 15 residues. CDR1 and CDR2 from the germline V gene are LNHDA and SQIVND (reference sequence). Trimming took 5 bases from V and 5 from J; bases not matched to a gene: 9. The CDR3 is CASSPQLTSGDTQYF. The CDR3 DNA is TGTGCCAGTAGTCCCCAGTTAACTAGCGGAGATACGCAGTATTTT. Complete variable domain (other parts from reference TRBV19 and TRBJ2-3): DGGITQSPKYLFRKEGQNVTLSCEQNLNHDAMYWYRQDPGQGLRLIYYSQIVNDFQKGDIAEGYSVSREKKESFPLTVTSAQKNPTAFYLCASSPQLTSGDTQYFGPGTRLTVL.

The chain has TRBV4-2 and TRBJ1-3; D not certain. V lost 0 bases and J 0 bases, leaving 12 bases between the germline ends. From germline, CDR1 is LGHNA and CDR2 YNFKEQ. The CDR3 is made up of 17 amino acids. CDR3 nucleotides: TGTGCCAGCAGCCAAGATAGGAATGGACTCTCTGGAAACACCATATATTTT. It encodes CASSQDRNGLSGNTIYF.

This sequence joins TRBV2 and TRBJ2-3, with TRBD1 as a possible D gene (5 bases). The germline V gene has CDR1 SNHLY and CDR2 FYNNEI. Between the trimmed V and J ends, which lost 4 bases and 6 bases, there was a span of 11 bases. This CDR3 has 13 residues. The CDR3 sequence is CASSVSGLDTQYF. The CDR3 nucleotides are TGTGCCAGCAGTGTTTCAGGGTTGGATACGCAGTATTTT.

This sequence joins TRBV2 and TRBJ1-1, with 7 positions matching TRBD1. CDR3 length: 16 residues. With V trimmed by 6 bases and J by 1 base, 11 bases remained unmatched. Germline V gives CDR1 SNHLY, CDR2 FYNNEI. CDR3: CASRAGGSLANTEAFF. The CDR3 DNA reads TGTGCCAGCAGGGCAGGGGGGTCCCTCGCGAACACTGAAGCTTTCTTT.